This TCR beta chain stems from a study of beta chain features in type 1 diabetes. In the case of this clone: The antigen is undetermined.

Study findings and constraints: Insertions at VDJ junctions were less frequent in type 1 diabetes patients. These patients also deleted more nucleotides at the same junctions. Significant though moderate, a shortening of TCRB CDR3s appeared in all four CD4+ subsets of Type 1 diabetes patients. Cells with high TCR expression could be over-represented when cDNA is sequenced.

The authors sorted CD4+ naive, central memory, regulatory and stem cell-like memory cells via CD45RO/CCR7/CD25/CD127/CD95/CD27. What was sequenced were expressed TCRB transcripts, since all of the isolated RNA had been reverse transcribed. TCRdb keeps only in-frame clones here, not all; method: immunoSEQ multiplex PCR. The sample yields 350,000 to 400,000 clones, more than 12% seen once. This CDR3 region has 14 residues. Deletions cut 3 bases from V and 5 bases from J, with 13 bases between. The germline gives CDR1 MGHRA, CDR2 YSYEKL. This sequence originates from a woman aged 18-30 years in good health. Sample: naive CD4+ T cells from blood. The chain employs TRBV4-1 and TRBJ1-2; D may be TRBD1 (6 bases). DNA for the CDR3: TGCGCCAGCAGCCAGGCAGGGGTACAATATGGCTACACCTTC. Its protein is CASSQAGVQYGYTF.